Each of the 23 T cell receptor beta chains below was sequenced from the same sample in a study of blood T cell repertoires in COVID-19. Produced via immunoSEQ multiplex PCR; TCRdb's table is partial and in-frame only. The sample includes about 200,000 clones, roughly nine tenths of them seen just once. Material: peripheral blood. These receptors were obtained from a woman in her forties or fifties with acute or convalescent COVID-19.

The chain recombines TRBV7-2 with TRBJ1-5; 9 bases map to TRBD1. The junction had 2 bases not matched to a gene; V was cut back by 4 bases and J by 7 bases. In germline, CDR1 is SGHTA, CDR2 FQGNSA. The CDR3 loop spans 13 amino acids. The CDR3 DNA reads TGTGCCAGCAGCTGGGACAGGGACCAGCCCCAGCATTTT. This encodes CASSWDRDQPQHF. The full variable domain, rest sourced from reference TRBV7-2 and TRBJ1-5, is GAGVSQSPSNKVTEKGKDVELRCDPISGHTALYWYRQSLGQGLEFLIYFQGNSAPDKSGLPSDRFSAERTGGSVSTLTIQRTQQEDSAVYLCASSWDRDQPQHFGDGTRLSIL.

This sequence joins TRBV20-1 and TRBJ2-1; TRBD2 matches 12 bases. With 3 bases clipped from V and 4 bases from J, the junction kept 4 bases outside the gene matches. The germline gives CDR1 DFQATT, CDR2 SNEGSKA (reference sequence). The CDR3 totals 15 residues. The CDR3 bases are TGCAGTGCTAGTCGAACTAGCGGGGGGTACAATGAGCAGTTCTTC. This translates into CSASRTSGGYNEQFF.

The chain recombines TRBV24-1 with TRBJ2-3; 11 bases fit TRBD2. The CDR3 runs to 16 residues. Trimming at V came to 2 bases and at J to 4 bases, leaving 4 bases not matched to a gene. CDR1 is KGHDR, CDR2 SFDVKD, per germline. In DNA, the CDR3 is TGTGCCACCAGTGATTCATTAGCGGGGGGGGCAGATACGCAGTATTTT. Translating gives CATSDSLAGGADTQYF.

The V call is TRBV19, the J call TRBJ2-1, with D perhaps matching TRBD1 (5 bases). V lost 9 bases, J lost 2 bases, and 17 bases lay in between. Germline values: CDR1 LNHDA, CDR2 SQIVND (reference sequence). CDR3 length equals 15 residues. CDR3 nucleotides: TGTGCCAGCACGACCACAGGAGAACCCTACAATGAGCAGTTCTTC. Translating it yields CASTTTGEPYNEQFF.

The V gene is TRBV11-2, the J gene TRBJ2-1; 9 bases align to TRBD1. Germline-derived CDR1 and CDR2 are SGHAT and FQNNGV. This CDR3 region has 17 residues. V lost 1 base to trimming and J lost 3 bases; unmatched junction nucleotides: 7. CDR3 amino acids: CASSLVAPTGGYNEQFF. DNA for the CDR3: TGTGCCAGCAGCTTAGTAGCTCCGACAGGGGGCTACAATGAGCAGTTCTTC.

The CDR3 nucleotides read TGTGCCAGTAGGTCATATCCCGGGACAGGGGTGCGATCGGGACATCAGCCCCAGCATTTT. Its protein product is CASRSYPGTGVRSGHQPQHF. The V and J genes are TRBV19 and TRBJ1-5, with TRBD1 identical over 10 bases. The V gene's germline CDR1 is LNHDA and CDR2 SQIVND (reference sequence). The CDR3 extends over 20 amino acids. The V segment lost 6 bases and the J segment 5 bases; nucleotides outside the gene matches: 22.

The rearrangement uses TRBV24-1 and TRBJ2-3; 7 bases map to TRBD2. CDR1 is KGHDR, CDR2 SFDVKD, per germline. V was pared by 4 bases and J by 9 bases, with 6 bases of the junction left unmatched. The CDR3 length is 13 residues. The CDR3 loop is CATSEQTSLTQYF. Written as DNA, the CDR3 is TGTGCCACCAGTGAGCAGACTAGCTTGACGCAGTATTTT.

The rearrangement joins TRBV19 to TRBJ1-1; 8 bases are shared with TRBD1. The CDR3 is made up of 13 amino acids. The V gene's germline CDR1 is LNHDA and CDR2 SQIVND (reference sequence). V shed 5 bases, J shed 4 bases, and the junction held 3 bases outside the gene matches. The CDR3 spells CASSEQGGTEAFF. The CDR3 DNA reads as TGTGCCAGTAGTGAACAGGGGGGCACTGAAGCTTTCTTT.

This clone occurred a few times. The V and J genes are TRBV9 and TRBJ1-1, with 7 positions matching TRBD1. The CDR3 is 15 amino acids. Germline trimming cut 4 bases from V and 3 bases from J; bases unmatched to any gene: 9. Looked up from germline, CDR1 is SGDLS and CDR2 is YYNGEE. CDR3 residues: CASSPNADRDTEAFF. CDR3 DNA: TGTGCCAGCAGCCCGAATGCCGACAGGGACACTGAAGCTTTCTTT.

CDR3 bases: TGTGCCAGTACTAGACAGTCAGGACCTGGAAACACCATATATTTT. Its protein product is CASTRQSGPGNTIYF. The chain recombines TRBV19 with TRBJ1-3; maybe TRBD1 (5 bases). CDR1 and CDR2 (germline): LNHDA, SQIVND (reference sequence). Trimming pared 7 bases from V and 2 bases from J, leaving 15 bases between. CDR3 length equals 15 residues.

This chain uses TRBV30 with TRBJ1-4; 7 bases line up with TRBD1. This CDR3 has 14 residues. J was trimmed by 8 bases and V by 5 bases; bases with no gene match: 11. Germline V lookup: CDR1 GTSNPN, CDR2 SVGIG (reference sequence). CDR3 coding DNA: TGTGCCTGGGGGGGACAGCCGGGTGGAGAAAAACTGTTTTTT. This codes for CAWGGQPGGEKLFF.

The chain recombines TRBV30 with TRBJ2-3, with 7 bases identical to TRBD2. CDR1 GTSNPN and CDR2 SVGIG come from the germline V gene (reference sequence). This CDR3 region has 15 residues. J gave up 5 bases and V 0 bases, and 8 bases lay outside the gene matches. CDR3 region: CAWSVPGAGRDTQYF. Here the CDR3 DNA reads TGTGCCTGGAGTGTACCGGGAGCGGGGAGAGATACGCAGTATTTT.

The chain has TRBV5-4 and TRBJ2-3, with 7 bases that match TRBD1. The V segment lost 4 bases and the J segment 4 bases; nucleotides outside the gene matches: 6. This CDR3 region has 14 residues. CDR1 and CDR2 (germline): SGHNT, YYREEE (reference sequence). The CDR3 sequence: CASSQGQSPDTQYF. The CDR3 DNA is TGTGCCAGCAGCCAGGGACAGTCTCCAGATACGCAGTATTTT. The entire variable domain, with the rest obtained from reference TRBV5-4 and TRBJ2-3, is as follows: ETGVTQSPTHLIKTRGQQVTLRCSSQSGHNTVSWYQQALGQGPQFIFQYYREEENGRGNFPPRFSGLQFPNYSSELNVNALELDDSALYLCASSQGQSPDTQYFGPGTRLTVL.

The V gene is TRBV7-8, the J gene TRBJ2-3, with 9 bases that match TRBD2. The ends lost 3 bases at V and 7 bases at J; junction bases unmatched: 8. CDR1 is SGHVS and CDR2 is FQNEAQ in the germline V gene. The CDR3 has 15 amino acids. CDR3: CASSFGGGEGYTQYF. The CDR3 nucleotides read TGTGCCAGCAGCTTTGGCGGGGGGGAAGGTTATACGCAGTATTTT.

The gene calls are TRBV6-5 and TRBJ2-7; 8 nucleotides align to TRBD1. The CDR3 covers 13 residues. Germline loops: CDR1 MNHEY, CDR2 SVGAGI. The ends lost 5 bases at V and 5 bases at J; junction bases unmatched: 5. The CDR3 reads CASSLDRGNEQYF. DNA for the CDR3: TGTGCCAGCAGTCTCGACAGGGGCAACGAGCAGTACTTC.

This clone appeared a few times. A much more abundant neighbour one base away suggests this may be a read error. Other DNA variants within this sample encode the same CDR3. V is TRBV3-1 (or the pseudogene TRBV3-2) and J is TRBJ1-5; D gene uncertain. With 0 bases removed from V and 5 bases from J, the gap between germline ends came to 5 bases. This CDR3 is built from 13 residues. The germline V gene has CDR1 LGHDT and CDR2 YNNKEL (reference sequence). CDR3 residues: CASSQDRDQPQHF. In nucleotides, the CDR3 is TGTGCCAGCAGCCAAGATCGAGATCAGCCCCAGCATTTT.

V usage is TRBV3-1 (or the pseudogene TRBV3-2) and J usage is TRBJ2-7; 9 bases are shared with TRBD1. Germline CDR1 and CDR2: LGHDT and YNNKEL (reference sequence). Losses at the gene ends were 3 bases for V and 4 bases for J; bases not matched to a gene: 4. The CDR3 length is 14 residues. In DNA form, the CDR3 reads TGTGCCAGCAGCCAGGAAGACAGGGGGTACGAGCAGTACTTC. Translated: CASSQEDRGYEQYF.

The V call is TRBV18, the J call TRBJ2-5; TRBD1 is a possible D gene (6 bases). Germline loops: CDR1 KGHSH, CDR2 LQKENI. Between the trimmed V and J ends, which lost 6 bases and 1 base, there was a span of 12 bases. The CDR3 length is 14 residues. As DNA, the CDR3 is TGTGCCAGCTCCCCTGGGACAACCCAAGAGACCCAGTACTTC. The encoded protein is CASSPGTTQETQYF.

The CDR3 coding sequence is TGTGCCAGCAGCCGTGAGAGGCGCAATCAGCCCCAGCATTTT. Protein sequence: CASSRERRNQPQHF. The chain is built from TRBV7-2 and TRBJ1-5; D uncertain. Germline V gene lookup returns CDR1 SGHTA and CDR2 FQGNSA. The CDR3 has 14 amino acids. With 5 bases removed from V and 2 bases from J, the gap between germline ends came to 10 bases.

CDR3 protein: CASSVRDEQYF. Written as DNA, the CDR3 is TGTGCCAGCAGCGTACGGGACGAGCAGTACTTC. The chain carries TRBV9 and TRBJ2-7; no clear D. V lost 1 base and J lost 5, with 4 bases in between. Germline V gene lookup returns CDR1 SGDLS and CDR2 YYNGEE. There are 11 residues in the CDR3. Full variable domain (outside the CDR3, taken from reference TRBV9 and TRBJ2-7): DSGVTQTPKHLITATGQRVTLRCSPRSGDLSVYWYQQSLDQGLQFLIQYYNGEERAKGNILERFSAQQFPDLHSELNLSSLELGDSALYFCASSVRDEQYFGPGTRLTVT.

V usage is TRBV5-1 and J usage is TRBJ1-1; D might be TRBD1 (5 bases). Trimming removed 0 bases at V and 4 bases at J, with 10 bases between. The germline V gene has CDR1 SGHRS and CDR2 YFSETQ. The CDR3 runs to 14 residues. The CDR3 is CASSLEGAVTEAFF. In DNA form, the CDR3 reads TGCGCCAGCAGCTTGGAAGGGGCGGTCACTGAAGCTTTCTTT.

This sequence joins TRBV5-5 and TRBJ2-1, with TRBD1 identical over 7 bases. Germline-derived CDR1 and CDR2 are SGHKS and YYEKEE (reference sequence). This CDR3 contains 16 residues. The V and J ends lost 5 bases and 8 bases, in that order; junction bases with no gene match: 16. Written as DNA, the CDR3 is TGTGCCAGCAGTCTTAACGTGGGCAGGGGGATCGATGAGCAGTTCTTC. Its protein product is CASSLNVGRGIDEQFF.

The V gene is TRBV10-3, the J gene TRBJ2-3, with a weak D call TRBD1 (7 bases). The CDR3 has 11 residues. Germline V gene lookup returns CDR1 ENHRY and CDR2 SYGVKD. DNA of the CDR3: TGTGCGTCCAGGGGGGAAGATACGCAGTATTTT. It is translated as CASRGEDTQYF.